The text below deals with one T cell receptor (beta chain). Its antigen is unknown. This record belongs to a study of T cells in localized non-small cell lung cancer. Study findings and constraints: A median of 57 clones ranked among the top 100 in tumor appeared in adjacent lung. Peak T cell clonality was found in uninvolved adjacent lung, exceeding tumor.

Generated by immunoSEQ multiplex PCR, the TCRdb table keeps only in-frame clones and is missing some. The sample contains about 40,000 clones, around 90% of which appear only once. The CDR3 spans 15 residues. V lost 7 bases, J lost 5 bases, and 18 bases lay in between. Germline V gene data show CDR1 as MNHEY and CDR2 as SVGAGI. The origin of this receptor is a man aged 18 to 49 with stage I lung adenocarcinoma. The chain recombines TRBV6-5 with TRBJ1-3, with TRBD1 as a possible D gene (5 bases). The specimen was peripheral blood, collected before any cancer treatment. In DNA, the CDR3 is TGTGCCAGCACACCGGGGATGGGGCAGAGAAACACCATATATTTT. This encodes CASTPGMGQRNTIYF.